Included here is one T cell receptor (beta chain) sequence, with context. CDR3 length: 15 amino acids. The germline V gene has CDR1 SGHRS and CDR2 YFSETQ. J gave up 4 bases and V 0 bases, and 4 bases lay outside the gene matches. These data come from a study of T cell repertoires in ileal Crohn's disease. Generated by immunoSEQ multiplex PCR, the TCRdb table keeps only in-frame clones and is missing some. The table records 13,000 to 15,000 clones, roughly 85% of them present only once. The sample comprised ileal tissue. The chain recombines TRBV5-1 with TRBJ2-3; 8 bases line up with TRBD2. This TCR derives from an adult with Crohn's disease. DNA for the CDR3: TGCGCCAGCAGCTTGGTAGTGGGACTAGCAGATACGCAGTATTTT. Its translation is CASSLVVGLADTQYF.